This T cell receptor beta chain came from a study of blood T cell repertoires in COVID-19. Overall study: The cDNA or gDNA used as material had been derived from T cells, B-cell-depleted T cells, or PBMCs.

Profiling relied on immunoSEQ multiplex PCR, and the TCRdb table lists in-frame clones only, not all of them. This sample has fewer than 500,000 clones, with 81% found just once. Germline values: CDR1 LNHDA, CDR2 SQIVND (reference sequence). The CDR3 consists of 16 residues. With 3 bases removed from V and 2 bases from J, the gap between germline ends came to 14 bases. The chain has TRBV19 and TRBJ1-5; weak D call: TRBD1 (6 bases). Sequencing input: peripheral blood. This TCR derives from a human donor with acute or convalescent COVID-19. The donor label of this sample is uncertain. CDR3 DNA: TGTGCCAGTAGTATTTTGGGGGGGGCGGGCAATCAGCCCCAGCATTTT. This sequence encodes CASSILGGAGNQPQHF.